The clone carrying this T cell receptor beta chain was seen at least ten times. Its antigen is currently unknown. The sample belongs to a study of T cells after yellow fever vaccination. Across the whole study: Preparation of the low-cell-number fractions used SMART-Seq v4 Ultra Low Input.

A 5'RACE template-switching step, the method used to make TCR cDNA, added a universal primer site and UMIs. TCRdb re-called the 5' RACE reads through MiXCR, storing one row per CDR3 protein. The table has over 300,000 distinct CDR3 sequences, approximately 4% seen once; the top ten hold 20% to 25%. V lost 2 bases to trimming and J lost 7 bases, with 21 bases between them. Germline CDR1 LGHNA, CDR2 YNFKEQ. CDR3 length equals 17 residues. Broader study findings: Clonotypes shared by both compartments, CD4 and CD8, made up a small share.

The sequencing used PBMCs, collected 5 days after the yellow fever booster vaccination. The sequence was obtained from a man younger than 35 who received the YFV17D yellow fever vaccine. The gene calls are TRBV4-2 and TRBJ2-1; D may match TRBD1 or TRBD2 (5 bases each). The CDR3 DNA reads TGTGCCAGCAGCCAACTAGCAGTCCGGCAGGGTGAAAATGAGCAGTTCTTC. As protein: CASSQLAVRQGENEQFF.